These 30 T cell receptor beta chains came from one sample sequenced in a study of shared clonotypes between healthy human individuals (TCRdb year 2020). The library was generated by the immunoSEQ multiplex PCR assay. Drawn from immuneACCESS, this table holds only the in-frame rearrangements with V and J called that TCRdb kept. Clones are partly lost; checked studies trace under half to an unresolved V gene and leave the rest unexplained. The sample table shows more than 2 million clones, and around 95% are seen once. The ten largest make up more than 0.1% of the sample. Sequencing was performed on naive CD4+ T cells sorted from blood. Read against the paper, the sample's cell subset or site label means: CD45RA+ positively selected. Receptors originate from a man younger than 35 in good health.

The chain employs TRBV4-1 and TRBJ1-3; D gene uncertain. V shed 3 bases and J shed 0 bases, with 6 bases lying between them. CDR3 length: 14 residues. CDR1 and CDR2 (germline): MGHRA, YSYEKL. Written as DNA, the CDR3 is TGCGCCAGCAGCCAGCCCTCCTCTGGAAACACCATATATTTT. Protein sequence: CASSQPSSGNTIYF.

V usage is TRBV7-2 and J usage is TRBJ1-2, with D perhaps TRBD1 (5 bases). Germline-derived CDR1 and CDR2 are SGHTA and FQGNSA. The germline V and J ends were trimmed by 8 bases and 10 bases, with 23 bases remaining between them. There are 14 residues in the CDR3. The CDR3 nucleotides read TGTGCCAGCTGCCCTAACGGACGGGACCGTGTCTACACCTTC. This codes for CASCPNGRDRVYTF.

The gene calls are TRBV7-8 and TRBJ2-7; D is unresolved. CDR1 SGHVS and CDR2 FQNEAQ come from the germline V gene. V lost 2 bases to trimming and J lost 4 bases, with 15 bases between them. This CDR3 spans 15 amino acids. The DNA for the CDR3 is TGTGCCAGCAGCTTAAATAACCAAGGACCTTACGAGCAGTACTTC. Its translation: CASSLNNQGPYEQYF.

The gene calls are TRBV5-1 and TRBJ2-1; the D is unclear. The CDR3 contains 15 residues. Germline lookup yields CDR1 SGHRS and CDR2 YFSETQ. Trimming removed 4 bases from V and 4 bases from J, with 15 bases in between. The DNA for the CDR3 is TGCGCCAGCAGCCCCCCGCTGACTGATTACAATGAGCAGTTCTTC. Translating gives CASSPPLTDYNEQFF.

V gene TRBV7-6 combines with J gene TRBJ2-5; tentatively, D is TRBD1 (5 bases). Germline CDR1 is SGHVS and CDR2 is FNYEAQ. The V and J ends lost 6 bases and 5 bases respectively, with 13 bases between them. The CDR3 sequence is 13 residues long. The chain's CDR3 is CASSQQVIETQYF. The DNA of the CDR3 is TGTGCCAGCAGTCAACAGGTCATTGAGACCCAGTACTTC.

The count of this clone is one. The rearrangement uses TRBV10-2 and TRBJ1-2; D is unresolved. This CDR3 region has 12 residues. Per germline, CDR1 WSHSY and CDR2 SAAADI. V was shortened by 3 bases and J by 2 bases, with 4 bases between the two germline ends. The CDR3 sequence: CASSDNNYGYTF. The CDR3, as DNA: TGCGCCAGCAGTGATAACAACTATGGCTACACCTTC.

V usage is TRBV30 and J usage is TRBJ1-3; D may be TRBD1 (5 bases). This CDR3 has 14 residues. The V gene's germline CDR1 is GTSNPN and CDR2 SVGIG (reference sequence). The V end was cut by 1 base, the J end by 2 bases, with 9 bases between. The CDR3 DNA is TGTGCCTGGAGTGGCAGGGTAGCTGGAAACACCATATATTTT. The encoded protein is CAWSGRVAGNTIYF. Full variable domain (missing parts from reference TRBV30 and TRBJ1-3): SQTIHQWPATLVQPVGSPLSLECTVEGTSNPNLYWYRQAAGRGLQLLFYSVGIGQISSEVPQNLSASRPQDRQFILSSKKLLLSDSGFYLCAWSGRVAGNTIYFGEGSWLTVV.

This sequence joins TRBV5-4 and TRBJ2-5; 7 nucleotides match TRBD2. The J call is doubtful: the DNA matches TRBJ2-7 better. Germline V gene sequence: CDR1 SGHNT, CDR2 YYREEE (reference sequence). The CDR3 runs 13 residues. The DNA of the CDR3 is TGTGCCAGCAGCCGGGAGGCAAGCTACGAGCAGTACTTC. Translation gives CASSREASYEQYF.

This chain connects TRBV10-3 to TRBJ1-5; no clear D gene. Trimming pared 2 bases from V and 5 bases from J, leaving 19 bases between. The CDR3 has 17 amino acids. Germline V gene lookup returns CDR1 ENHRY and CDR2 SYGVKD. CDR3 in DNA: TGTGCCATCAGTGAGGGATGGGGTGCCTCGGGCGATCAGCCCCAGCATTTT. Translation gives CAISEGWGASGDQPQHF.

This rearrangement joins TRBV27 to TRBJ1-6; perhaps TRBD1 as D (5 bases). The ends were cut back, 3 bases at V and 7 bases at J, with 16 bases in the middle. Germline V gene lookup returns CDR1 MNHEY and CDR2 SMNVEV (reference sequence). CDR3 length: 16 amino acids. The CDR3 DNA reads TGTGCCAGCAGTTTTGAAGGGAGGGGAGAAAATTCACCCCTCCACTTT. Encoded protein: CASSFEGRGENSPLHF.

In the case of this clone: The sample holds other DNA sequences that translate to the same CDR3. The rearrangement uses TRBV5-1 and TRBJ2-5; the D gene is possibly TRBD1 (6 bases). V was pared by 0 bases and J by 5 bases, with 11 bases between. Looked up from germline, CDR1 is SGHRS and CDR2 is YFSETQ. CDR3 length: 14 amino acids. CDR3: CASSLAGQGETQYF. CDR3 in DNA: TGCGCCAGCAGCTTGGCTGGGCAGGGGGAGACCCAGTACTTC.

The chain recombines TRBV7-2 with TRBJ2-5, with D perhaps matching TRBD2 (5 bases). This CDR3 is built from 16 residues. Germline loops: CDR1 SGHTA, CDR2 FQGNSA. Trimming removed 1 base at V and 2 bases at J, with 14 bases between. The CDR3 loop is CASSLGSGAGQETQYF. CDR3 bases: TGTGCCAGCAGCTTAGGCAGCGGAGCTGGGCAAGAGACCCAGTACTTC. Based on the CDR3 plus reference TRBV7-2 and TRBJ2-5, the full variable domain is GAGVSQSPSNKVTEKGKDVELRCDPISGHTALYWYRQSLGQGLEFLIYFQGNSAPDKSGLPSDRFSAERTGGSVSTLTIQRTQQEDSAVYLCASSLGSGAGQETQYFGPGTRLLVL.

To note about this clone: Within the sample, other DNA sequences also encode this same CDR3. The rearrangement joins TRBV7-2 to TRBJ1-5, with D perhaps TRBD1 (5 bases). The V and J ends lost 1 base and 2 bases respectively, with 9 bases between them. The CDR3 is 15 amino acids. The germline CDR1 and CDR2 sequences are SGHTA and FQGNSA. The CDR3 sequence is CASSLVGGGNQPQHF. The CDR3 nucleotides read TGTGCCAGCAGCTTAGTCGGGGGGGGCAATCAGCCCCAGCATTTT.

V is TRBV5-1 and J is TRBJ1-1; the D gene is possibly TRBD1 (6 bases). Germline CDR1 and CDR2: SGHRS and YFSETQ. The CDR3 has 15 residues. V was trimmed by 0 bases and J by 3 bases, leaving 12 bases between them. The CDR3: CASSLDGGPDTEAFF. In DNA, the CDR3 is TGCGCCAGCAGCTTGGACGGGGGCCCGGACACTGAAGCTTTCTTT.

The genes are TRBV5-1 and TRBJ2-5; 8 positions match TRBD2. Germline CDR1 is SGHRS and CDR2 is YFSETQ. V shed 9 bases and J 4 bases; nucleotides not matched to a gene: 17. The CDR3 contains 16 residues. CDR3 amino acids: CATPHQVRREGETQYF. The CDR3, as DNA: TGCGCCACCCCCCATCAGGTTCGCCGGGAGGGAGAGACCCAGTACTTC.

The rearrangement joins TRBV7-8 to TRBJ2-2; D not resolved. The CDR3 sequence is 15 residues long. V lost 1 base, J lost 4 bases, and 10 bases lay in between. The germline CDR1 and CDR2 sequences are SGHVS and FQNEAQ. CDR3 amino acids: CASSLVTLSTGELFF. The CDR3 DNA sequence: TGTGCCAGCAGCTTAGTCACATTATCCACCGGGGAGCTGTTTTTT.

This rearrangement joins TRBV28 to TRBJ1-6; no reliable D call. V lost 3 bases to trimming and J lost 7 bases, with 13 bases between them. The CDR3 has 15 residues. The germline V gene has CDR1 MDHEN and CDR2 SYDVKM. Here the CDR3 reads CASSFPRELNSPLHF. The DNA for the CDR3 is TGTGCCAGCAGTTTCCCCCGGGAGTTAAATTCACCCCTCCACTTT.

The table lists this clone with a count of one. The chain carries TRBV23-1 and TRBJ1-1, with TRBD1 matching 12 bases. TRBV23-1 is an open reading frame whose function is uncertain. This CDR3 has 12 residues. V dropped 6 bases and J dropped 10; count of bases not matched to a gene: 3. For the CDR3, the DNA is TGCGCCAGCAGGGGACAGGGGGCTGGAGCTTTCTTT. Its translation is CASRGQGAGAFF.

This chain links TRBV5-6 with TRBJ2-2; TRBD2 aligns across 11 bases. CDR1 and CDR2 from the germline V gene are SGHDT and YYEEEE. J lost 0 bases, V lost 3 bases, and 4 bases had no gene match. CDR3 length: 17 residues. CDR3 DNA: TGTGCCAGCAGCTGGGGACTAGCGGAAACGAACACCGGGGAGCTGTTTTTT. Protein product: CASSWGLAETNTGELFF.

This rearrangement joins TRBV18 to TRBJ1-5; TRBD1 agrees at 9 bases. J was trimmed by 5 bases and V by 6 bases; bases with no gene match: 11. Germline lookup yields CDR1 KGHSH and CDR2 LQKENI. The CDR3 runs to 16 residues. CDR3 bases: TGTGCCAGCTCTCCCCTTGGGACAGGGACTTATCAGCCCCAGCATTTT. The encoded protein is CASSPLGTGTYQPQHF.

The J gene is TRBJ1-3, the V gene TRBV7-9; D ambiguous. The CDR3 totals 15 residues. Germline V CDR1 and CDR2: SEHNR, FQNEAQ (reference sequence). Trimming pared 5 bases from V and 4 bases from J, leaving 15 bases between. In DNA form, the CDR3 reads TGTGCCAGCAGCCCCACTTCCCTACGAGGAAACACCATATATTTT. Translated, it gives CASSPTSLRGNTIYF.

This sequence joins TRBV18 and TRBJ1-2; 8 nucleotides match TRBD1. The CDR3 sequence is 16 residues long. The V and J ends lost 6 bases and 4 bases, in that order; junction bases with no gene match: 13. Germline-derived CDR1 and CDR2 are KGHSH and LQKENI. The CDR3 region has the DNA TGTGCCAGCTCGCAAGAGACAGGGGTCTCGGTCTATGGCTACACCTTC. Its protein product is CASSQETGVSVYGYTF. Together with reference TRBV18 and TRBJ1-2, the CDR3 gives the full variable domain: NAGVMQNPRHLVRRRGQEARLRCSPMKGHSHVYWYRQLPEEGLKFMVYLQKENIIDESGMPKERFSAEFPKEGPSILRIQQVVRGDSAAYFCASSQETGVSVYGYTFGSGTRLTVV.

To note about this clone: Other DNA sequences of this sample code for an identical CDR3. V usage is TRBV30 and J usage is TRBJ1-1; the match to TRBD1 covers 8 bases. V lost 3 bases and J lost 1; bases outside the gene matches: 4. The CDR3 is 14 amino acids. Looked up from germline, CDR1 is GTSNPN and CDR2 is SVGIG (reference sequence). CDR3 coding DNA: TGTGCCTGGAGGAATGGACAGGGGAACACTGAAGCTTTCTTT. This codes for CAWRNGQGNTEAFF.

This clone was detected once. The sample contains more than one DNA sequence encoding this CDR3. This chain uses TRBV6-5 with TRBJ2-2; D remains unclear. Germline lookup yields CDR1 MNHEY and CDR2 SVGAGI. The length of the CDR3 is 11 residues. Trimming removed 2 bases from V and 8 bases from J, with 3 bases in between. The CDR3 spells CASSYGGELFF. The CDR3 coding sequence is TGTGCCAGCAGTTACGGTGGGGAGCTGTTTTTT.

The J gene is TRBJ2-7, the V gene TRBV30, with D hard to call. Trimming removed 1 base from V and 3 bases from J, with 7 bases in between. This CDR3 is 12 amino acids long. CDR1 and CDR2 from the germline V gene are GTSNPN and SVGIG (reference sequence). This CDR3 reads CAWSDPNYEQYF. The CDR3 DNA follows: TGTGCCTGGAGTGACCCTAACTACGAGCAGTACTTC.

The V call is TRBV15, the J call TRBJ1-1; TRBD1 matches at 10 bases. CDR3 length: 18 amino acids. CDR1 is LNHNV, CDR2 YYDKDF, per germline (reference sequence). V lost 0 bases and J lost 4; bases outside the gene matches: 11. CDR3 region: CATSRDEIFGTGVTEAFF. The CDR3 coding sequence is TGTGCCACCAGCAGAGATGAAATTTTTGGGACAGGGGTCACTGAAGCTTTCTTT. Supplemented by reference TRBV15 and TRBJ1-1, the full variable domain reads DAMVIQNPRYQVTQFGKPVTLSCSQTLNHNVMYWYQQKSSQAPKLLFHYYDKDFNNEADTPDNFQSRRPNTSFCFLDIRSPGLGDTAMYLCATSRDEIFGTGVTEAFFGQGTRLTVV.

This clone was observed a single time. The chain has TRBV30 and TRBJ2-7, with 8 bases identical to TRBD2. Germline CDR1 reads GTSNPN; CDR2 reads SVGIG (reference sequence). With 1 base clipped from V and 4 bases from J, the junction kept 6 bases outside the gene matches. This CDR3 contains 14 residues. As DNA, the CDR3 is TGTGCCTGGAGTGGCGGGAGGCTAGCGTACGAGCAGTACTTC. Amino acid sequence: CAWSGGRLAYEQYF.

The chain couples TRBV4-3 to TRBJ2-7; D may be TRBD2 (6 bases). The germline gives CDR1 LGHNA, CDR2 YSLEER. The V end lost 0 bases, the J end lost 2 bases, and 8 bases lay between the germline ends. The CDR3 is 14 amino acids. CDR3 coding DNA: TGCGCCAGCAGCCAAGAAGGAGGGGCCTACGAGCAGTACTTC. Amino acid sequence: CASSQEGGAYEQYF.

The rearrangement joins TRBV10-3 to TRBJ2-3; D is unclear. Trimming took off 11 bases at V and 1 base at J, with 10 bases between the two ends. The germline gives CDR1 ENHRY, CDR2 SYGVKD. This CDR3 comprises 12 residues. CDR3 DNA sequence: TGTGCCCTGGGATTTGGCACAGATACGCAGTATTTT. This codes for CALGFGTDTQYF.

This chain links TRBV18 with TRBJ1-1, with 7 bases that match TRBD1. The CDR3 covers 15 residues. Trimming cost V 5 bases and J 7 bases; bases outside gene matches: 13. The germline V gene has CDR1 KGHSH and CDR2 LQKENI. Here the CDR3 reads CASSSGGTALHEAFF. Written as DNA, the CDR3 is TGTGCCAGCTCATCAGGCGGGACAGCACTACATGAAGCTTTCTTT. The full variable domain, in which reference TRBV18 and TRBJ1-1 provide the parts outside the CDR3, is NAGVMQNPRHLVRRRGQEARLRCSPMKGHSHVYWYRQLPEEGLKFMVYLQKENIIDESGMPKERFSAEFPKEGPSILRIQQVVRGDSAAYFCASSSGGTALHEAFFGQGTRLTVV.